Below are 5 T cell receptor beta chains sequenced from a single sample in a study of glioma-infiltrating T cells. Using RNA template, CDR3s of TCR alpha and beta were amplified with iRepertoire arm-PCR. TCRdb reprocessed the multiplex PCR reads via MiXCR and lists one record per CDR3 protein. The sample yields fewer than 200,000 distinct CDR3 sequences, approximately 40% seen once. The sample was glioma tissue, nonneoplastic brain tissue, or PBMCs (not recorded which). These receptor sequences come from a human donor with low-grade glioma or glioblastoma, undergoing nonglioma brain surgery, or in good health (not recorded which).

Concerning this clonotype itself: The final CDR3 position lacks the conserved phenylalanine or tryptophan, pointing to a likely read error. The rearrangement links TRBV29-1 to TRBJ2-7, with D possibly called TRBD1 or TRBD2 (5 bases each). Germline V CDR1 and CDR2: SQVTM, ANQGSEA. The CDR3 extends over 13 amino acids. The V gene lost 0 bases and the J gene lost 6 bases, with 12 bases spanning the gap. Here the CDR3 DNA reads TGCAGCGTTGAAGATCTAAGTGGGGGCGAGCAGTACTTA. This gives the protein CSVEDLSGGEQYL.

This clonotype was observed at least ten times. The chain uses TRBV28 and TRBJ1-4; D is possibly TRBD1 (5 bases). There are 14 residues in the CDR3. From germline, CDR1 is MDHEN and CDR2 SYDVKM. V lost 6 bases to trimming and J lost 6 bases, with 14 bases between them. The CDR3 DNA reads TGTGCCAGCAGCCCCGCAACCAGGGATGAAAAACTGTTTTTT. Protein product: CASSPATRDEKLFF.

As for this clonotype: A much larger clone is a single base away; this may be a read error. This chain links TRBV28 with TRBJ2-5, with D perhaps TRBD2 (6 bases). V lost 7 bases and J lost 6, with 18 bases in between. The length of the CDR3 is 14 residues. Germline V CDR1 and CDR2: MDHEN, SYDVKM. The DNA for the CDR3 is TGTGCCAGCACGGCGAGCCGGAGGGCAAAGACCCAGTACTTC. The encoded protein is CASTASRRAKTQYF.

The genes are TRBV7-2 and TRBJ2-3, with D possibly TRBD2 on 5 matching bases. Germline V lookup: CDR1 SGHTA, CDR2 FQGNSA. V gave up 5 bases and J gave up 1 base, with 10 bases separating them. The CDR3 runs to 14 residues. The CDR3 spells CASSIRAGTDTQYF. The DNA for the CDR3 is TGTGCCAGCAGCATACGAGCGGGCACAGATACGCAGTATTTT.

The V call is TRBV2, the J call TRBJ1-3, with a tentative D call TRBD1 (6 bases). The CDR3 runs to 15 residues. The ends were cut back, 4 bases at V and 6 bases at J, with 16 bases in the middle. CDR1 and CDR2 from the germline V gene are SNHLY and FYNNEI. For the CDR3, the DNA is TGTGCCAGCAGTGTTAACGGGACAACCTTAAACACCATATATTTT. It specifies CASSVNGTTLNTIYF. Complete variable domain (other parts from reference TRBV2 and TRBJ1-3): EPEVTQTPSHQVTQMGQEVILRCVPISNHLYFYWYRQILGQKVEFLVSFYNNEISEKSEIFDDQFSVERPDGSNFTLKIRSTKLEDSAMYFCASSVNGTTLNTIYFGEGSWLTVV.